The rows below give T cell receptor beta chains drawn from one sample of a study of cytomegalovirus exposure and HLA in healthy donors. The table came from immunoSEQ multiplex PCR; TCRdb's copy has only in-frame clones and leaves some out. Of about 73,000 clones in the sample, around nine tenths are singletons; the top ten hold approximately 4.2%. Input material: PBMCs. Source of these receptors: a young woman in good health and CMV-seropositive. CDR3s include the opening cysteine and the closing phenylalanine or tryptophan. The order of the fields is CDR3 protein, CDR3 DNA, D gene, J gene, V gene, clone size. D genes are given only for firm matches. Expanded clones are given a class, and other clones once, few, many or no size at all.

cdr3_aa: CASSTTRTSGDTQYF
cdr3_nt: TGTGCCAGCTCCACCACTCGGACTAGCGGAGATACGCAGTATTTT
d_call: TRBD2
j_call: TRBJ2-3
v_call: TRBV18
clone_size: .

cdr3_aa: CASSRQGEAFF
cdr3_nt: TGTGCCAGCAGCCGCCAGGGGGAAGCTTTCTTT
d_call: .
j_call: TRBJ1-1
v_call: TRBV6-5
clone_size: .

cdr3_aa: CASKDSTGVENIQYF
cdr3_nt: TGTGCCAGCAAGGATTCCACAGGGGTCGAAAACATTCAGTACTTC
d_call: TRBD1
j_call: TRBJ2-4
v_call: TRBV6-1
clone_size: .

cdr3_aa: CASSLDSGGIHEQFF
cdr3_nt: TGTGCCAGCAGCTTGGATTCAGGGGGCATACATGAGCAGTTCTTC
d_call: TRBD1
j_call: TRBJ2-1
v_call: TRBV5-4
clone_size: .

cdr3_aa: CAWRGSSYEQYF
cdr3_nt: TGTGCCTGGAGGGGGAGCTCCTACGAGCAGTACTTC
d_call: .
j_call: TRBJ2-7
v_call: TRBV30
clone_size: .

cdr3_aa: CASSRTGESYEQYF
cdr3_nt: TGTGCCAGCAGCAGAACAGGGGAATCCTACGAGCAGTACTTC
d_call: TRBD1
j_call: TRBJ2-7
v_call: TRBV5-4
clone_size: .

cdr3_aa: CASSLTSGTETQYF
cdr3_nt: TGTGCCAGCAGCTTGACTAGCGGGACTGAGACCCAGTACTTC
d_call: TRBD2
j_call: TRBJ2-5
v_call: TRBV7-9
clone_size: .

cdr3_aa: CASRKGLQETQYF
cdr3_nt: TGTGCCAGCAGGAAGGGACTTCAAGAGACCCAGTACTTC
d_call: .
j_call: TRBJ2-5
v_call: TRBV7-2
clone_size: .

cdr3_aa: CASSYSQQGYTEAFF
cdr3_nt: TGTGCCAGCAGTTACTCCCAACAGGGGTACACTGAAGCTTTCTTT
d_call: TRBD1
j_call: TRBJ1-1
v_call: TRBV6-6
clone_size: .

cdr3_aa: CASSSSAGGLNEQFF
cdr3_nt: TGTGCCAGCAGTTCTAGCGCCGGAGGTCTCAATGAGCAGTTCTTC
d_call: .
j_call: TRBJ2-1
v_call: TRBV2
clone_size: .

cdr3_aa: CASSSTGYEQFF
cdr3_nt: TGTGCCAGCAGCTCGACAGGATATGAGCAGTTCTTC
d_call: .
j_call: TRBJ2-1
v_call: TRBV27
clone_size: .

cdr3_aa: CASSKGQLRQGPLYEQYF
cdr3_nt: TGTGCCAGCAGCAAAGGGCAACTTCGACAGGGTCCCCTCTACGAGCAGTACTTC
d_call: .
j_call: TRBJ2-7
v_call: TRBV21-1
clone_size: .

cdr3_aa: CARPPPGWNTEAFF
cdr3_nt: TGTGCCAGGCCCCCCCCGGGGTGGAACACTGAAGCTTTCTTT
d_call: .
j_call: TRBJ1-1
v_call: TRBV21-1
clone_size: once

cdr3_aa: CASSIAPLLGASTDTQYF
cdr3_nt: TGTGCCAGTAGTATAGCCCCCCTACTAGGAGCTAGCACAGATACGCAGTATTTT
d_call: .
j_call: TRBJ2-3
v_call: TRBV19
clone_size: .

cdr3_aa: CASSLKAGLYNEQFF
cdr3_nt: TGTGCCAGCAGCTTAAAAGCGGGACTGTACAATGAGCAGTTCTTC
d_call: TRBD2
j_call: TRBJ2-1
v_call: TRBV7-6
clone_size: large

cdr3_aa: CASSLQGGSYSYNEQFF
cdr3_nt: TGCGCCAGCAGCTTGCAGGGAGGGTCGTACTCCTACAATGAGCAGTTCTTC
d_call: TRBD2
j_call: TRBJ2-1
v_call: TRBV5-1
clone_size: .

cdr3_aa: CASSFTGTSGGISTDTQYF
cdr3_nt: TGTGCCAGCAGCTTTACCGGGACTAGCGGGGGGATAAGCACAGATACGCAGTATTTT
d_call: TRBD2
j_call: TRBJ2-3
v_call: TRBV7-2
clone_size: .

cdr3_aa: CASLMGQGNYGYTF
cdr3_nt: TGTGCCAGCCTGATGGGGCAGGGGAACTATGGCTACACCTTC
d_call: .
j_call: TRBJ1-2
v_call: TRBV6-6
clone_size: .

cdr3_aa: CASSRRDRYEQYF
cdr3_nt: TGTGCCAGCAGCCGCCGGGATCGCTACGAGCAGTACTTC
d_call: .
j_call: TRBJ2-7
v_call: TRBV6-6
clone_size: .

cdr3_aa: CASSLSGSYQETQYF
cdr3_nt: TGTGCCAGCAGTTTATCTGGGAGCTACCAAGAGACCCAGTACTTC
d_call: .
j_call: TRBJ2-5
v_call: TRBV28
clone_size: once

cdr3_aa: CASSLVSSGGAYEQYF
cdr3_nt: TGTGCCAGCAGCTTAGTGTCGAGCGGGGGGGCCTACGAGCAGTACTTC
d_call: TRBD2
j_call: TRBJ2-7
v_call: TRBV7-2
clone_size: .

cdr3_aa: CASSLRGGSDGYTF
cdr3_nt: TGCGCCAGCAGCCTACGAGGGGGATCCGATGGCTACACCTTC
d_call: .
j_call: TRBJ1-2
v_call: TRBV4-1
clone_size: .

cdr3_aa: CASSGGGQGTEAFF
cdr3_nt: TGTGCCAGCAGCGGTGGGGGACAGGGCACTGAAGCTTTCTTT
d_call: TRBD1
j_call: TRBJ1-1
v_call: TRBV9
clone_size: .

cdr3_aa: CASRDRRTYEQYF
cdr3_nt: TGTGCCAGCAGGGACAGAAGAACCTACGAGCAGTACTTC
d_call: .
j_call: TRBJ2-7
v_call: TRBV2
clone_size: few

cdr3_aa: CASNVVGLAGGSSYEQYF
cdr3_nt: TGTGCCAGCAACGTCGTGGGCCTAGCGGGAGGTTCCTCCTACGAGCAGTACTTC
d_call: TRBD2
j_call: TRBJ2-7
v_call: TRBV27
clone_size: .

cdr3_aa: CASSATEQPQHF
cdr3_nt: TGTGCCAGCAGCGCTACAGAACAGCCCCAGCATTTT
d_call: .
j_call: TRBJ1-5
v_call: TRBV7-8
clone_size: .

cdr3_aa: CASSSGQGDGYTF
cdr3_nt: TGTGCCAGCAGTTCCGGACAGGGAGATGGCTACACCTTC
d_call: TRBD1
j_call: TRBJ1-2
v_call: TRBV6-1
clone_size: .

cdr3_aa: CASSRTGDGNSPLHF
cdr3_nt: TGTGCCAGCAGCCGAACAGGGGATGGTAATTCACCCCTCCACTTT
d_call: TRBD1
j_call: TRBJ1-6
v_call: TRBV4-2
clone_size: .

cdr3_aa: CASSKGSSSYEQYF
cdr3_nt: TGTGCCAGCAGCAAAGGTAGCAGCTCCTACGAGCAGTACTTC
d_call: .
j_call: TRBJ2-7
v_call: TRBV21-1
clone_size: .

cdr3_aa: CATFETGVSGYTF
cdr3_nt: TGTGCCACCTTCGAGACAGGGGTCTCTGGCTACACCTTC
d_call: TRBD1
j_call: TRBJ1-2
v_call: TRBV6-5
clone_size: once